The clone carrying this T cell receptor (beta chain) showed up just a few times. The data derive from a study of T cell repertoires in ileal Crohn's disease. J was trimmed by 10 bases and V by 0 bases; bases with no gene match: 10. The CDR3 runs 15 residues. CDR1 and CDR2 from the germline V gene are SGDLS and YYNGEE. The data were produced by immunoSEQ multiplex PCR, yet TCRdb's version contains in-frame clones alone and is incomplete. The sample holds several thousand clones, about 80% seen once. Sequencing used ileal tissue. The sequence was collected from an adult with Crohn's disease. This chain joins TRBV9 and TRBJ2-3, with 8 positions matching TRBD2. CDR3 sequence reads: CASSVDQREIAAQYF. The CDR3 bases are TGTGCCAGCAGCGTAGACCAGCGGGAGATCGCTGCGCAGTATTTT.